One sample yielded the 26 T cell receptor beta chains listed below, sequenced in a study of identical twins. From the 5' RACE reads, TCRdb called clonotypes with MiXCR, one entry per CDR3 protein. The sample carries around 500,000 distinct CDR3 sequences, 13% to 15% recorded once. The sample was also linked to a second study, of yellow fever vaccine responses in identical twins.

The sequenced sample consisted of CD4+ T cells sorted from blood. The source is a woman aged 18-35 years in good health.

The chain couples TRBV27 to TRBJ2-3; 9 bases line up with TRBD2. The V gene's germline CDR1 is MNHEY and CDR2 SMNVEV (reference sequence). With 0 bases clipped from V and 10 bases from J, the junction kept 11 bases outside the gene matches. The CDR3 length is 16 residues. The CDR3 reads CASSLSRGSGSEAQYF. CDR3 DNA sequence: TGTGCCAGCAGTTTATCGCGAGGTAGCGGGAGCGAGGCGCAGTATTTT.

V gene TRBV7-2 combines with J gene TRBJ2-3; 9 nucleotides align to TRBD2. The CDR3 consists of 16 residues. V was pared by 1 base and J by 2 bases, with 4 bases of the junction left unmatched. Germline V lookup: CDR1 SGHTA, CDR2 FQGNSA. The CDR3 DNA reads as TGTGCCAGCAGCTTAGACCTAGCGGGGCCCACAGATACGCAGTATTTT. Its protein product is CASSLDLAGPTDTQYF.

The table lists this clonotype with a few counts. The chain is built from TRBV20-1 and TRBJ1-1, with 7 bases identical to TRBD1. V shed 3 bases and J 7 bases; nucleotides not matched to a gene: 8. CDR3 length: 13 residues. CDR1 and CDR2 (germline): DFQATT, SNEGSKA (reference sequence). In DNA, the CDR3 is TGCAGTGCTAGTGTGACAGGGACCTATGAAGCTTTCTTT. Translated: CSASVTGTYEAFF.

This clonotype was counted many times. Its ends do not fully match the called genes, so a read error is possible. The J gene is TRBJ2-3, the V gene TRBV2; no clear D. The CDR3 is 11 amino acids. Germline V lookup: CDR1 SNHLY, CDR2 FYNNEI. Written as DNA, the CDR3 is TGCGCCAGCAGCGTGGCAGATACGCAGTATTTT. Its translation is CASSVADTQYF.

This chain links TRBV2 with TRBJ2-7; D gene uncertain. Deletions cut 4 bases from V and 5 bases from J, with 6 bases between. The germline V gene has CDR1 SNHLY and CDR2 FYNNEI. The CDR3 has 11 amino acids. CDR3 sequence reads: CASSGFHEQYF. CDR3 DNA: TGTGCCAGCAGTGGGTTCCACGAGCAGTACTTC.

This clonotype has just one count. CDR3 amino acids: CASRRPGLAGGNPYEQYF. CDR3 sequence (DNA): TGTGCCAGCAGACGTCCGGGACTAGCGGGAGGGAACCCCTACGAGCAGTACTTC. The chain couples TRBV6-2 or TRBV6-3 to TRBJ2-7, with 16 bases identical to TRBD2. V trimming: 6 bases; J trimming: 2 bases; junction bases outside the gene matches: 10. This CDR3 comprises 18 residues. CDR1 MNHEY and CDR2 SVGEGT come from the germline V gene.

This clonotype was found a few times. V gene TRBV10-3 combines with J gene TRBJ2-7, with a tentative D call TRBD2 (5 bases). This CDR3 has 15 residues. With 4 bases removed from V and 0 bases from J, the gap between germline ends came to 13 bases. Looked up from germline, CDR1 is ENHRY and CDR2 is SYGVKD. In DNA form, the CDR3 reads TGTGCCATCAGTGGGACGGGAAAAAGCTCCTACGAGCAGTACTTC. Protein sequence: CAISGTGKSSYEQYF.

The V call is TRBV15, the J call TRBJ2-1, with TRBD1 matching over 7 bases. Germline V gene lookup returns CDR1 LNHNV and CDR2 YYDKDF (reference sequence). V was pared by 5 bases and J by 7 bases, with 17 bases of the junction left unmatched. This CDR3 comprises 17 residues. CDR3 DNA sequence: TGTGCCACCAGCGAGCCTTTCGGGACAGCCAAAAGGAATGAGCAGTTCTTC. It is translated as CATSEPFGTAKRNEQFF.

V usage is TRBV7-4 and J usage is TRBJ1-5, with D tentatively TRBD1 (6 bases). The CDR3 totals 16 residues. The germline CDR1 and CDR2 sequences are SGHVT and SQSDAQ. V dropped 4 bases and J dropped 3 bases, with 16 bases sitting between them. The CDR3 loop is CASSCSGGLVNQPQHF. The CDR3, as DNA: TGTGCCAGCAGCTGCTCCGGGGGCTTAGTCAATCAGCCCCAGCATTTT.

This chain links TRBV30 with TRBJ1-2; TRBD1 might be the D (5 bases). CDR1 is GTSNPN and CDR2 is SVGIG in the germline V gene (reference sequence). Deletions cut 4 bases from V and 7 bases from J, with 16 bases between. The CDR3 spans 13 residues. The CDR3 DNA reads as TGTGCCTGGATGGTCCGGGGGGAGGGTGGCTACACCTTC. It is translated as CAWMVRGEGGYTF.

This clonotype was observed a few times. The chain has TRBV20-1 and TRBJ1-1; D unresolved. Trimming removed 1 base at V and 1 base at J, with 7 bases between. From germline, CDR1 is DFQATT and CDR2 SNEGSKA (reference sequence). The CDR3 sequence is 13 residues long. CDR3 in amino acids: CSARGAGNTEAFF. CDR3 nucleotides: TGCAGTGCTAGAGGTGCAGGGAACACTGAAGCTTTCTTT.

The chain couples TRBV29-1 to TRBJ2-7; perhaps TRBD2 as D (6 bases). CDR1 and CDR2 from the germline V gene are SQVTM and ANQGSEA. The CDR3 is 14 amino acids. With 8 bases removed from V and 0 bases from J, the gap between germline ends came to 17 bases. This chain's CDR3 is CSPKGRQSSYEQYF. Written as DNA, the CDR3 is TGCAGCCCGAAGGGGAGGCAGAGCTCCTACGAGCAGTACTTC.

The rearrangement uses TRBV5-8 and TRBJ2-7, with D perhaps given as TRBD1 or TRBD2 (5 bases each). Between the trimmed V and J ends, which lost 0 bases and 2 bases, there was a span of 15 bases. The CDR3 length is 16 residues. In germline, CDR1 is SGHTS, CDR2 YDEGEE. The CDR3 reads CASSLDLGARPYEQYF. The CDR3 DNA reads TGTGCCAGCAGCTTGGATCTCGGGGCCAGGCCCTACGAGCAGTACTTC.

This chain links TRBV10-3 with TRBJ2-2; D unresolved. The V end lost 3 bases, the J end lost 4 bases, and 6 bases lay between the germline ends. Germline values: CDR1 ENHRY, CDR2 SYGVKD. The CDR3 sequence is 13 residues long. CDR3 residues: CAISEKLTGELFF. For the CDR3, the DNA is TGTGCCATCAGTGAAAAGCTCACCGGGGAGCTGTTTTTT.

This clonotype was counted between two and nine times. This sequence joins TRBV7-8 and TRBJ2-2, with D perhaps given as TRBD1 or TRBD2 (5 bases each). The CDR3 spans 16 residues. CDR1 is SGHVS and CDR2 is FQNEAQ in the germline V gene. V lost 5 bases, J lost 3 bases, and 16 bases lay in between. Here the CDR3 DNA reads TGTGCCAGCAGCCCCCGGGACCTCCTGGACACCGGGGAGCTGTTTTTT. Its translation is CASSPRDLLDTGELFF.

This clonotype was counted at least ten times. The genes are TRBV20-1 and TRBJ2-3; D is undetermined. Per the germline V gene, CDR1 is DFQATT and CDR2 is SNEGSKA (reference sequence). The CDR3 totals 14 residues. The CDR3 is CSGFPGQMTDTQYF. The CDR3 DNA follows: TGCAGCGGATTCCCGGGCCAGATGACAGATACGCAGTATTTT.

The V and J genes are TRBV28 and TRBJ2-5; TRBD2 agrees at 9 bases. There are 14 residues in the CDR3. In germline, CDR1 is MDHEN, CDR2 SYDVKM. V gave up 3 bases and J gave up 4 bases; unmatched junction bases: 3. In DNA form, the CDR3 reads TGTGCCAGCAGTTTCCTGACTAGCGGAGAGACCCAGTACTTC. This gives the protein CASSFLTSGETQYF.

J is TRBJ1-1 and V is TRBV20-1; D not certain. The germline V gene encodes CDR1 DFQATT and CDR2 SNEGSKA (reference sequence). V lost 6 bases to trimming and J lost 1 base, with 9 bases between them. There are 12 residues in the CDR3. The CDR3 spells CSATAANTEAFF. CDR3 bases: TGCAGTGCCACCGCGGCGAACACTGAAGCTTTCTTT.

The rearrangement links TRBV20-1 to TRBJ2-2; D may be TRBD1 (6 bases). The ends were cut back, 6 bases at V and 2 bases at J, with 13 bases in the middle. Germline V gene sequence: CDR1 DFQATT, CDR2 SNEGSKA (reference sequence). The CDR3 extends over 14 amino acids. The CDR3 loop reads CSAKPGQNTGELFF. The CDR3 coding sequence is TGCAGTGCAAAACCGGGACAAAACACCGGGGAGCTGTTTTTT.

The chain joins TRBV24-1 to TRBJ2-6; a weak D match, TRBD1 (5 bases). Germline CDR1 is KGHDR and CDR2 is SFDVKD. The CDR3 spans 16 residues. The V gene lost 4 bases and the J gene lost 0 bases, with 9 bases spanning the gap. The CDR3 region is CATSDPTASGANVLTF. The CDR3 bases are TGTGCCACCAGTGACCCGACAGCCTCTGGGGCCAACGTCCTGACTTTC.

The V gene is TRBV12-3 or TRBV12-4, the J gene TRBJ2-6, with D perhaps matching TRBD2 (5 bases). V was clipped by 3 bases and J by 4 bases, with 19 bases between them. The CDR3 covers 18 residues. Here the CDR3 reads CASSFFRGISTGANVLTF. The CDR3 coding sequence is TGTGCCAGCAGTTTTTTCCGGGGAATATCGACGGGGGCCAACGTCCTGACTTTC.

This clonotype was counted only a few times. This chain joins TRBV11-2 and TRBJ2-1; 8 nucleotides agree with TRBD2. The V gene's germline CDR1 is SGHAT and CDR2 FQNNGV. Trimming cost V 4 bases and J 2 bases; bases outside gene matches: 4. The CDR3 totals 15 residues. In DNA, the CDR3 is TGTGCCAGCAGCTCATCTAGCGGGCCCTACAATGAGCAGTTCTTC. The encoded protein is CASSSSSGPYNEQFF.

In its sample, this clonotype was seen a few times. Here the CDR3 reads CASSFVLAARETQYF. CDR3 nucleotides: TGTGCCAGCAGCTTCGTTCTTGCAGCACGGGAGACCCAGTACTTC. The gene calls are TRBV11-2 and TRBJ2-5; D is uncertain. Germline V CDR1 and CDR2: SGHAT, FQNNGV. CDR3 length: 15 residues. V was trimmed by 3 bases and J by 5 bases, leaving 16 bases between them.

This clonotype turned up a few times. Here the CDR3 reads CSAARGDEQFF. DNA of the CDR3: TGCAGCGCCGCCCGGGGCGATGAGCAGTTCTTC. V usage is TRBV29-1 and J usage is TRBJ2-1; D possibly matches TRBD1 or TRBD2 (5 bases each). The CDR3 consists of 11 residues. CDR1 SQVTM and CDR2 ANQGSEA come from the germline V gene. With 7 bases removed from V and 8 bases from J, the gap between germline ends came to 12 bases.

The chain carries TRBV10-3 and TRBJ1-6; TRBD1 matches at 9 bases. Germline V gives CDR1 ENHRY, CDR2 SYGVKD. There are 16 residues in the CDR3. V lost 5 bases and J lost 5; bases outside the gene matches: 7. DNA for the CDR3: TGTGCCATCAGTTTGACAGGGGGTCTTGATAATTCACCCCTCCACTTT. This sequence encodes CAISLTGGLDNSPLHF.

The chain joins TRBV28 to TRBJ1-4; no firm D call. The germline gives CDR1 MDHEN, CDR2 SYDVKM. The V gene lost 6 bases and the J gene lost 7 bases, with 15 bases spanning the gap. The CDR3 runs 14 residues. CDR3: CASSPAGYGEKLFF. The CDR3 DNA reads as TGTGCCAGCAGCCCTGCAGGATACGGTGAAAAACTGTTTTTT.